This T cell receptor (beta chain) emerged from a study of OX40 agonist ivuxolimab in advanced cancers. Study at large: Ivuxolimab is an agonistic anti-OX40 (CD134) antibody, and patients were treated with it. At doses from 0.01 to 10 mg/kg, patients were given intravenous ivuxolimab every 2 weeks. Dose-escalation subjects each had hepatocellular carcinoma, melanoma, renal cell or head and neck cancer.

The protocol was immunoSEQ multiplex PCR, while the TCRdb copy is restricted to in-frame clones and leaves out a portion. The table shows 77,000 or so clones, with roughly 90% occurring only once. Germline CDR1 reads SGHRS; CDR2 reads YFSETQ. Trimming left V 0 bases short and J 4 bases short, with 11 bases between. The CDR3 sequence is 15 residues long. General study points: Expanded clones were, on average, more numerous in CD8+ T cells than in CD4+.

A word on this clone: Its target is not known.

This sequence originates from an adult with an advanced solid tumor such as melanoma, head and neck, liver or kidney cancer. The V call is TRBV5-1, the J call TRBJ2-1, with D possibly matching TRBD2 (5 bases). This specimen was CD4+ or CD8+ T cells sorted from blood, taken in a trial of the OX40 agonist ivuxolimab. CDR3 nucleotide sequence: TGCGCCAGCAGCTTGGCCGGGAATGAATACAATGAGCAGTTCTTC. This translates into CASSLAGNEYNEQFF.